This TCR beta chain emerged from a study of blood T cell repertoires in COVID-19 (TCRdb year 2020). For context, the study as a whole: The collaborator samples originated in the United States, Italy and Spain and spanned the acute and convalescent phases of COVID-19. The repertoires were made available in a free public database intended to serve as a resource for research on the immune response to SARS-CoV-2. The material from the prospective study consisted of cDNA or gDNA derived from T cells, B-cell-depleted T cells, or PBMCs. Samples came from the ongoing ImmuneRACE study (first 160 participants) plus 1,254 subjects from 6 global collaborators. HLA class I and class II types, where available, came from metadata supplied by the sample provider rather than from assay-based typing. Deeply sampled blood TCRbeta repertoires from subjects exposed to, actively infected with, or recovered from COVID-19 were included in the dataset. Nearly every sample came with metadata listing a de-identified subject ID, COVID-19 status, age in years and sex.

Overall results and qualifications from the work: How much clinical and demographic metadata was included differed by source and by participant, and the metadata was provided uncurated.

CDR1 is given as SEHNR and CDR2 as FQNEAQ, both from the germline V gene (reference sequence). Trimming takes 2 bases off V and 0 bases off J; junction bases not matched to a gene: 4. Inclusive of the bounding cysteine and phenylalanine, the CDR3 is 16 residues long. Only CDR3 DNA remains: 48 bases, in frame from the first base. This clone turned up a few times. The target of this receptor is not known. Base qualities are not at hand, and no much larger clone is one base apart. TCRbeta CDR3 regions were amplified from genomic DNA by means of the immunoSEQ Assay, a bias-controlled multiplex PCR. The paper's processing steps were these. Within the assay, amplification of reference gene primers was used to estimate how many nucleated cells each sample contained. Sequence reads were collapsed and filtered to measure the absolute abundance of every unique TCRbeta CDR3 rearrangement. Productive Simpson clonality was computed per sample as the square root of Simpson's diversity index over productive rearrangements. This immuneACCESS table, as held by TCRdb, lists in-frame sequences with V and J called but not all clones. Of the missing ones, under half trace to an unresolved V gene in checked studies; the others have no known cause. The V and J calls and clone size were taken over from that table, and D and trimming were inferred from the DNA. A total of some 41,000 clones appear in this sample, nearly 85% of them only once. Together, the top ten hold 7% to 10% of the sample.

Collaborating institutions collected whole blood in K2EDTA tubes following their own protocols. For TCRbeta analysis, collaborators shipped samples in one of three forms: frozen whole blood, isolated PBMCs, or DNA extracted from either of those sample types. Sequencing was carried out using peripheral blood. The chain is encoded by TRBV7-9 joined to TRBJ2-7; 10 central bases correspond to TRBD1. The receptor was derived from a man older than 75 in a cohort sampled during active COVID-19. For the CDR3, the sequence is CASSLMGQGTSYEQYF. The nucleotide sequence is TGTGCCAGCAGCTTAATGGGACAGGGGACCTCCTACGAGCAGTACTTC.